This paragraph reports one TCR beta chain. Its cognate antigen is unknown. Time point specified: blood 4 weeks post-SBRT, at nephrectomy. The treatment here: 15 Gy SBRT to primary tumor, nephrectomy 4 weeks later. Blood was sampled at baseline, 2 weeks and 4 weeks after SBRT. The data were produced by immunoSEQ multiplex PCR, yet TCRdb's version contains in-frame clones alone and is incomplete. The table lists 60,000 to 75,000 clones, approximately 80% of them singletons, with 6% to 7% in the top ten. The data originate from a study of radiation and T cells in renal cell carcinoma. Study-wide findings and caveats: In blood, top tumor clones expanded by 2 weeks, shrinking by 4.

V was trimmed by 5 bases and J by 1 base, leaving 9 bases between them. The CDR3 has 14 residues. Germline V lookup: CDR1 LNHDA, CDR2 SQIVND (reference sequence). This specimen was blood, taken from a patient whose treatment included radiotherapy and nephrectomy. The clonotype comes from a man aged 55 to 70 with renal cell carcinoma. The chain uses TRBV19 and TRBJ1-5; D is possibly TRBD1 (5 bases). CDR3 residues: CASSPRDSNQPQHF. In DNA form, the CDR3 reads TGTGCCAGTAGTCCCCGGGACAGCAATCAGCCCCAGCATTTT.